The source of this T cell receptor beta chain is a study of blood T cells in healthy people across ages. Whole-study results and caveats: Diversity of TCR beta correlated strongly with naive T cell percentage.

Looked up from germline, CDR1 is SGHTA and CDR2 is FQGNSA. The junction had 18 bases not matched to a gene; V was cut back by 0 bases and J by 8 bases. This CDR3 region has 18 residues. A second PCR of 7 to 11 cycles used a sample-barcoded 5' primer and a J-beta primer mix. From the 5' RACE reads, TCRdb called clonotypes with MiXCR, one entry per CDR3 protein. There are some 700,000 distinct CDR3 sequences in the sample; about 24% occur only once, and roughly a fifth lies in the top ten. This clonotype was recorded a few times. The target antigen is unknown. Investigators took 8 to 10 milliliters of peripheral blood from every donor.

What was sequenced was blood. The genes are TRBV7-2 and TRBJ2-5; 7 bases are a match to TRBD2. The TCR originated in a man between 70 and 80 years old in good health. The CDR3 here is CASSLAGVGSGTQGTQYF. CDR3 DNA sequence: TGTGCCAGCAGCTTAGCGGGAGTAGGGAGCGGGACCCAAGGAACCCAGTACTTC.